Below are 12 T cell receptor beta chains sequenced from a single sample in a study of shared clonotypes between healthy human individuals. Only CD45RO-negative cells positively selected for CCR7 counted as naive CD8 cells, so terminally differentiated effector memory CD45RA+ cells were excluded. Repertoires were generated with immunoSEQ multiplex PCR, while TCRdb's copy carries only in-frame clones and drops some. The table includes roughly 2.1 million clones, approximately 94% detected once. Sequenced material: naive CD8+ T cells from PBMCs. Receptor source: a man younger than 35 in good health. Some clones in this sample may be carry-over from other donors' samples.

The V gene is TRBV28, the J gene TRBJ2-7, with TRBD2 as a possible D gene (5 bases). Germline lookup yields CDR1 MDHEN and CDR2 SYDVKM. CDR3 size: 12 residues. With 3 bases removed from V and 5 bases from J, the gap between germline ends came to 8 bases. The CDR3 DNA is TGTGCCAGCAGTTTGGTGCGGGACGAGCAGTACTTC. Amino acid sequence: CASSLVRDEQYF.

In DNA, the CDR3 is TGTGCCAGCAGTTTAACAGGGACGACCTACGAGCAGTACTTC. Protein sequence: CASSLTGTTYEQYF. The rearrangement uses TRBV27 and TRBJ2-7; maybe TRBD1 (6 bases). Germline CDR1 and CDR2: MNHEY and SMNVEV (reference sequence). V was clipped by 2 bases and J by 2 bases, with 10 bases between them. This CDR3 has 14 amino acids.

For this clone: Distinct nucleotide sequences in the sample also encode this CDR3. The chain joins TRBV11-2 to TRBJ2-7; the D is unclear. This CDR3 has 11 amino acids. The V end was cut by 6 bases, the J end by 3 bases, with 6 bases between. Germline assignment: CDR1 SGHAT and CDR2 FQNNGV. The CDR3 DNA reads TGTGCCAGCAGTCTAAACTACGAGCAGTACTTC. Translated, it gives CASSLNYEQYF.

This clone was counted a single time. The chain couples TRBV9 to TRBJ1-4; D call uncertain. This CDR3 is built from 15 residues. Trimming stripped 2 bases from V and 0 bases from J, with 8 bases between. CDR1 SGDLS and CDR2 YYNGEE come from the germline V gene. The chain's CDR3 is CASSVAESTNEKLFF. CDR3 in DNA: TGTGCCAGCAGCGTGGCCGAATCAACTAATGAAAAACTGTTTTTT. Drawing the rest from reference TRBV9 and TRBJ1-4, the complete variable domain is DSGVTQTPKHLITATGQRVTLRCSPRSGDLSVYWYQQSLDQGLQFLIQYYNGEERAKGNILERFSAQQFPDLHSELNLSSLELGDSALYFCASSVAESTNEKLFFGSGTQLSVL.

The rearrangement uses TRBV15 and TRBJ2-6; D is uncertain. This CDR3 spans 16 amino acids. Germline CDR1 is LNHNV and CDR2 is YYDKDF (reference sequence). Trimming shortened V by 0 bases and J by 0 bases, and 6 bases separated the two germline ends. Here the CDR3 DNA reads TGTGCCACCAGCAGAGATCCAAACTCTGGGGCCAACGTCCTGACTTTC. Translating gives CATSRDPNSGANVLTF.

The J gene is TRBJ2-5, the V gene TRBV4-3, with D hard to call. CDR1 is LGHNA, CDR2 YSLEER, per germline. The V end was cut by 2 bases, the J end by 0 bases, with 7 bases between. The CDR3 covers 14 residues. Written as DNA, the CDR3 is TGCGCCAGCAGCCAACAGGAGAACCAAGAGACCCAGTACTTC. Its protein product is CASSQQENQETQYF.

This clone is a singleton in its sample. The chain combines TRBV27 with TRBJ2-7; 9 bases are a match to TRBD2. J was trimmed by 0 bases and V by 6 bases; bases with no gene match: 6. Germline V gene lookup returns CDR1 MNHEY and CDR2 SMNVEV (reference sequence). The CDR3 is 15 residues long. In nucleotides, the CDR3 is TGTGCCAGCAGGATAATAGCGGGAGCCTCCTACGAGCAGTACTTC. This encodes CASRIIAGASYEQYF.

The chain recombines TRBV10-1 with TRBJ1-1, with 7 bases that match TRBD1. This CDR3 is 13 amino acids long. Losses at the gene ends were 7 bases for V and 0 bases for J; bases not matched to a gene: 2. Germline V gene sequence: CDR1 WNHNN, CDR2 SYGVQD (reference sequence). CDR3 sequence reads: CASMGQMNTEAFF. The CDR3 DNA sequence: TGCGCCAGCATGGGACAGATGAACACTGAAGCTTTCTTT.

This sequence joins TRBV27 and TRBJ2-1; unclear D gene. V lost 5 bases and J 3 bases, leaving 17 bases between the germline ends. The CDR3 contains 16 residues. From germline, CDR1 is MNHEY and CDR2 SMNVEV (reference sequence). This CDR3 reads CASSPAEWVYYNEQFF. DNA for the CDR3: TGTGCCAGCAGTCCGGCCGAATGGGTTTACTACAATGAGCAGTTCTTC.

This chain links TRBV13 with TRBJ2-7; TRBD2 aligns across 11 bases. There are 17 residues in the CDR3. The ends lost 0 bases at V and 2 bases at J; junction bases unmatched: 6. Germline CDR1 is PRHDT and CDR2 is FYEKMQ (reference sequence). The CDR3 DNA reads TGTGCCAGCAGCTTAGGCGGCCGACTAGCGGGAACCTACGAGCAGTACTTC. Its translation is CASSLGGRLAGTYEQYF.

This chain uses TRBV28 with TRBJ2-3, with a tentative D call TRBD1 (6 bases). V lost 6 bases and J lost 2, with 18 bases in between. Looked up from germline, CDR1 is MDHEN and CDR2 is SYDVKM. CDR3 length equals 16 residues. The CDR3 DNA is TGTGCCAGCAGCCTTACCGACAGGACCGCCACAGATACGCAGTATTTT. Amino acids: CASSLTDRTATDTQYF.

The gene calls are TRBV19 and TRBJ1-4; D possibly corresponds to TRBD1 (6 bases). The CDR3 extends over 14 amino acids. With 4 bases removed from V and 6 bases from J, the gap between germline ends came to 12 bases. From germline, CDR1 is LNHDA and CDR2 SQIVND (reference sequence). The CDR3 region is CASSTLWTDEKLFF. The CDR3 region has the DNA TGTGCCAGTAGTACCTTATGGACAGATGAAAAACTGTTTTTT.